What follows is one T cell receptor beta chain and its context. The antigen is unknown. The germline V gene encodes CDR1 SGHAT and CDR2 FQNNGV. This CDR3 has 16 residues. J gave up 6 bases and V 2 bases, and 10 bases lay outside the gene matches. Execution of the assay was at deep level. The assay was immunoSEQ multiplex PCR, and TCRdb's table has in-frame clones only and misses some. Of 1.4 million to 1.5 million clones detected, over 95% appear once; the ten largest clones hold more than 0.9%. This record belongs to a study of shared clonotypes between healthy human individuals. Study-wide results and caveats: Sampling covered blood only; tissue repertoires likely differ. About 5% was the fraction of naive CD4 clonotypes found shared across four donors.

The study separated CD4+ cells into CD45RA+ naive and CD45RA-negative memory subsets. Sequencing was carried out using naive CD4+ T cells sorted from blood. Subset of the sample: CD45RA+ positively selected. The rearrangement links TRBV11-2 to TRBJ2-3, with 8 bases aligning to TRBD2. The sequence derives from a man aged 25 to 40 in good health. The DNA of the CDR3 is TGTGCCAGCAGCTTATCCCTCGCGGGAGGCGGGGATACGCAGTATTTT. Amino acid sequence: CASSLSLAGGGDTQYF. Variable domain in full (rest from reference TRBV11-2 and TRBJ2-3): EAGVAQSPRYKIIEKRQSVAFWCNPISGHATLYWYQQILGQGPKLLIQFQNNGVVDDSQLPKDRFSAERLKGVDSTLKIQPAKLEDSAVYLCASSLSLAGGGDTQYFGPGTRLTVL.